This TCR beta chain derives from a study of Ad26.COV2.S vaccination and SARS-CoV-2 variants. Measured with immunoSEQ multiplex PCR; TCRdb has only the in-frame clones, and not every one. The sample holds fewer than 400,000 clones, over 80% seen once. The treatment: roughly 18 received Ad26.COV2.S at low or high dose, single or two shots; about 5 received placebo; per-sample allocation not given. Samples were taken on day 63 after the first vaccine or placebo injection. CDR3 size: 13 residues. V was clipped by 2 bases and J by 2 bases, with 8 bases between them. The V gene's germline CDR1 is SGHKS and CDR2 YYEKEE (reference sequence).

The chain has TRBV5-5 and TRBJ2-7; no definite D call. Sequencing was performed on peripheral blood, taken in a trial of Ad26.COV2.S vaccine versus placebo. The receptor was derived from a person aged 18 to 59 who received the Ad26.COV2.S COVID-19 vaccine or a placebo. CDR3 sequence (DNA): TGTGCCAGCAGCTTTCAGATAGCCTACGAGCAGTACTTC. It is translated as CASSFQIAYEQYF.